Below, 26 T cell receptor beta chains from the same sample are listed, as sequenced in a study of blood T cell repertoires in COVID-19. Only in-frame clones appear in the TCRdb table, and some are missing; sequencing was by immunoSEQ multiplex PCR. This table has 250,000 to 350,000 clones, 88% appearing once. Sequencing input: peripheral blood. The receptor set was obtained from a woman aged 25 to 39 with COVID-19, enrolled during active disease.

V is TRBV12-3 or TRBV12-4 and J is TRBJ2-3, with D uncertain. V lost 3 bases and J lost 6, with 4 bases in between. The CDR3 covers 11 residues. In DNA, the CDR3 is TGTGCCAGCAGTTTCCGGGATACGCAGTATTTT. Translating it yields CASSFRDTQYF.

CDR3 coding DNA: TGTGCCACCAGTGTCCGGACAGAGAATCAGCCCCAGCATTTT. Translated: CATSVRTENQPQHF. This chain links TRBV24-1 with TRBJ1-5; a weak D match, TRBD1 (6 bases). V gave up 5 bases and J gave up 4 bases, with 11 bases separating them. From germline, CDR1 is KGHDR and CDR2 SFDVKD. The CDR3 is 14 amino acids.

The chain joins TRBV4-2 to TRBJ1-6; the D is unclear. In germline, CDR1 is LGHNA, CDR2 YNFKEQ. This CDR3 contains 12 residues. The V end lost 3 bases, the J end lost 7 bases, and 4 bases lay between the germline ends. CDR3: CASSHKNSPLHF. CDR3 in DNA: TGTGCCAGCAGCCACAAAAATTCACCCCTCCACTTT.

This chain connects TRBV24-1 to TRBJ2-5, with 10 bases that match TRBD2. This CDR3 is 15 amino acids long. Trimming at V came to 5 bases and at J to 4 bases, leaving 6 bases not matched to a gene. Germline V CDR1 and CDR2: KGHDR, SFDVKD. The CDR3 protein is CATSGGSGRSETQYF. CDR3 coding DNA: TGTGCCACCAGTGGCGGTAGCGGGAGGTCAGAGACCCAGTACTTC.

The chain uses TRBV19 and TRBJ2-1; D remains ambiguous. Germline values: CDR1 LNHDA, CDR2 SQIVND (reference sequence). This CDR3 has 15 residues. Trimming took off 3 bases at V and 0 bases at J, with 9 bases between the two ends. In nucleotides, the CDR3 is TGTGCCAGTAGTATGGCGTACAGCTCCTACAATGAGCAGTTCTTC. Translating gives CASSMAYSSYNEQFF.

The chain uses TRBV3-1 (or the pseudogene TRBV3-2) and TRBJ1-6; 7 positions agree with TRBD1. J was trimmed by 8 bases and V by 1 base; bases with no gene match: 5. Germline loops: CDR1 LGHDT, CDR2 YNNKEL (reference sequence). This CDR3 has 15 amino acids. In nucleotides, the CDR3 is TGTGCCAGCAGCCAAGGGGCACAGGGGCATTCACCCCTCCACTTT. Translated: CASSQGAQGHSPLHF.

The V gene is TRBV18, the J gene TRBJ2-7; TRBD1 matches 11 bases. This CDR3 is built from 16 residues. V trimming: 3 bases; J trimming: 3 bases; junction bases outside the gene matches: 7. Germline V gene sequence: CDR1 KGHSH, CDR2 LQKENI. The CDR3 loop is CASSPVPGQGGYEQYF. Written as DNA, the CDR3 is TGTGCCAGCTCACCCGTTCCGGGACAGGGGGGCTACGAGCAGTACTTC.

This CDR3 is CSVIVEGRDWSSLYNEQFF. The CDR3 bases are TGCAGCGTCATTGTGGAAGGCCGCGACTGGAGCAGTCTCTACAATGAGCAGTTCTTC. The genes are TRBV29-1 and TRBJ2-1; no clear D gene. This CDR3 comprises 19 residues. Trimming removed 6 bases at V and 3 bases at J, with 30 bases between. Per germline, CDR1 SQVTM and CDR2 ANQGSEA.

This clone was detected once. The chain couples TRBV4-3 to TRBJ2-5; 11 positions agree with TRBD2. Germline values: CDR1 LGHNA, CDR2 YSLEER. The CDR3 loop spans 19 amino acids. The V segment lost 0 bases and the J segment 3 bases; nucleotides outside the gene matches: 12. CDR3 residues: CASSQDTGLAGGNKETQYF. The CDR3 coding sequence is TGCGCCAGCAGCCAAGATACAGGGCTAGCGGGAGGTAACAAAGAGACCCAGTACTTC.

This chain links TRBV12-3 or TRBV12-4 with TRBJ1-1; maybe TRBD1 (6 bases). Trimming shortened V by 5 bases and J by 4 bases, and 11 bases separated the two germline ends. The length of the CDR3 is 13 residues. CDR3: CASSTPGVTEAFF. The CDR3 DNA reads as TGTGCCAGCAGTACTCCAGGGGTCACTGAAGCTTTCTTT.

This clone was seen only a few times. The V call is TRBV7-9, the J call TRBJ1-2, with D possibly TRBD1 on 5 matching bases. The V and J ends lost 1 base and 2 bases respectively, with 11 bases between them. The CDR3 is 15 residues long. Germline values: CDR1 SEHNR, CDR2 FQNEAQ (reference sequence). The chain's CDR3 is CASSLGRDINYGYTF. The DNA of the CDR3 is TGTGCCAGCAGCTTAGGCAGGGATATAAACTATGGCTACACCTTC.

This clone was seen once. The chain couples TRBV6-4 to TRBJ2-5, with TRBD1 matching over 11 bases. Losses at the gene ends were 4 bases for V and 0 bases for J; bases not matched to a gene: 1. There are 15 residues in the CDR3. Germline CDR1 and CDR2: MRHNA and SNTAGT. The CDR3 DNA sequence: TGTGCCAGCAGTGCGGGACAGGGGGACCAAGAGACCCAGTACTTC. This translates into CASSAGQGDQETQYF.

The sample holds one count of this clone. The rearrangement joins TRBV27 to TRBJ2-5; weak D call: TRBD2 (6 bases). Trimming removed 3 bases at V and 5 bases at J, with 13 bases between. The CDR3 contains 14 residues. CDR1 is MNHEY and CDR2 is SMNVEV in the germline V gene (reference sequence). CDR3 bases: TGTGCCAGCAGTTTCGGGGGAGTGTCGGAGACCCAGTACTTC. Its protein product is CASSFGGVSETQYF.

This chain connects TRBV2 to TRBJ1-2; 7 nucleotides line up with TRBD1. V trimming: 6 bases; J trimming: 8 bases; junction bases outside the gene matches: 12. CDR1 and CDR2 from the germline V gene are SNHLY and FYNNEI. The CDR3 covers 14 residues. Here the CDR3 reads CASRQLLTGPGYTF. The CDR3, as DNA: TGTGCCAGCAGGCAACTCCTGACAGGGCCAGGCTACACCTTC.

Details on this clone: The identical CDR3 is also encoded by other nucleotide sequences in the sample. The chain's CDR3 is CASSPDRGYGYTF. CDR3 nucleotides: TGTGCCAGCAGCCCGGACAGGGGGTATGGCTACACCTTC. The chain carries TRBV6-5 and TRBJ1-2; 10 nucleotides line up with TRBD1. Germline values: CDR1 MNHEY, CDR2 SVGAGI. This CDR3 contains 13 residues. V dropped 6 bases and J dropped 5; count of bases not matched to a gene: 3.

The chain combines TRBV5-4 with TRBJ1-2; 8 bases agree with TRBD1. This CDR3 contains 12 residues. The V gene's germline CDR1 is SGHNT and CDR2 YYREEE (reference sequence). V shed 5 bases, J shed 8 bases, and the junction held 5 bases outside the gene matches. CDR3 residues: CASSWTGSGYTF. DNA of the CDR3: TGTGCCAGCAGTTGGACAGGGAGCGGCTACACCTTC.

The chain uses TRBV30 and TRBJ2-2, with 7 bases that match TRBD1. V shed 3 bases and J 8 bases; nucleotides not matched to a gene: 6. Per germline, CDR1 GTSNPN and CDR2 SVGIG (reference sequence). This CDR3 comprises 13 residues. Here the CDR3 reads CAWRIPGGGELFF. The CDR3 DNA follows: TGTGCCTGGAGGATACCAGGGGGAGGGGAGCTGTTTTTT.

The chain's CDR3 is CASSANNYEQYF. The CDR3 DNA sequence: TGCGCCAGCAGCGCTAATAACTACGAGCAGTACTTC. This chain links TRBV10-1 with TRBJ2-7; no clear D. This CDR3 comprises 12 residues. The V gene lost 6 bases and the J gene lost 3 bases, with 9 bases spanning the gap. CDR1 is WNHNN and CDR2 is SYGVQD in the germline V gene (reference sequence).

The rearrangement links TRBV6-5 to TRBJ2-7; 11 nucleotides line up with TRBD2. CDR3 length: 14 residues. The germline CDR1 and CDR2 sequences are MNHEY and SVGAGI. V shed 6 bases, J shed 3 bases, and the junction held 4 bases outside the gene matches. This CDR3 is CASSGGTSGYEQYF. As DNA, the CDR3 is TGTGCCAGCAGCGGGGGGACTAGCGGCTACGAGCAGTACTTC.

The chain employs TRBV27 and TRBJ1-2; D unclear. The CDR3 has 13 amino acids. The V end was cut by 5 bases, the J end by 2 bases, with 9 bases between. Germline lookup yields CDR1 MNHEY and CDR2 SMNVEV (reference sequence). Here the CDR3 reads CASSVRENYGYTF. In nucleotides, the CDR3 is TGTGCCAGCAGTGTCCGGGAGAACTATGGCTACACCTTC.

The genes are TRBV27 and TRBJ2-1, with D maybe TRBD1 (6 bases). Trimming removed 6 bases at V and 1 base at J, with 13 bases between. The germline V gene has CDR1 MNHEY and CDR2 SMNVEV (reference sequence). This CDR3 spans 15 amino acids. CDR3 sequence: CASRKQGWSYNEQFF. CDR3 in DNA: TGTGCCAGCAGGAAACAGGGTTGGTCCTACAATGAGCAGTTCTTC.

CDR3 residues: CASSRWSNEKLFF. The CDR3 bases are TGTGCCAGCAGCCGATGGAGTAATGAAAAACTGTTTTTT. V is TRBV5-5 and J is TRBJ1-4; D not certain. V was clipped by 4 bases and J by 4 bases, with 8 bases between them. CDR3 size: 13 residues. Germline V gene data show CDR1 as SGHKS and CDR2 as YYEKEE (reference sequence).

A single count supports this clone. In DNA form, the CDR3 reads TGTGCCAGCAGTTTATACATCTCTAGCACAGATACGCAGTATTTT. Translation: CASSLYISSTDTQYF. V gene TRBV27 combines with J gene TRBJ2-3, with no clear D. Trimming pared 1 base from V and 0 bases from J, leaving 8 bases between. Germline V gene data show CDR1 as MNHEY and CDR2 as SMNVEV (reference sequence). CDR3 length: 15 amino acids.

This CDR3 is CASSLRGPNQPQHF. The CDR3 DNA follows: TGTGCCAGCAGTTTGAGAGGGCCCAATCAGCCCCAGCATTTT. The rearrangement uses TRBV28 and TRBJ1-5; D remains unclear. Per germline, CDR1 MDHEN and CDR2 SYDVKM. The CDR3 consists of 14 residues. V lost 3 bases, J lost 3 bases, and 9 bases lay in between.

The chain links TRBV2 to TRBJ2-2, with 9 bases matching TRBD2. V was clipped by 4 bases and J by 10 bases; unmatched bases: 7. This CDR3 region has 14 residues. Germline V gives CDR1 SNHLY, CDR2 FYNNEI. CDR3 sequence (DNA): TGTGCCAGCAGTGGTAAGCGGGAGGTCTTGGAGCTGTTTTTT. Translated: CASSGKREVLELFF.

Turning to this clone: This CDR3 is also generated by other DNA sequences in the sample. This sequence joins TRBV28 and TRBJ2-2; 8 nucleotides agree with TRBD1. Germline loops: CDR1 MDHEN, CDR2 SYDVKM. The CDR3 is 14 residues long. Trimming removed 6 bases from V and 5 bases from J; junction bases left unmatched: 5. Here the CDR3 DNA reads TGTGCCAGCAGCCTCGACAGGGGAACCGGGGAGCTGTTTTTT. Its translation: CASSLDRGTGELFF.